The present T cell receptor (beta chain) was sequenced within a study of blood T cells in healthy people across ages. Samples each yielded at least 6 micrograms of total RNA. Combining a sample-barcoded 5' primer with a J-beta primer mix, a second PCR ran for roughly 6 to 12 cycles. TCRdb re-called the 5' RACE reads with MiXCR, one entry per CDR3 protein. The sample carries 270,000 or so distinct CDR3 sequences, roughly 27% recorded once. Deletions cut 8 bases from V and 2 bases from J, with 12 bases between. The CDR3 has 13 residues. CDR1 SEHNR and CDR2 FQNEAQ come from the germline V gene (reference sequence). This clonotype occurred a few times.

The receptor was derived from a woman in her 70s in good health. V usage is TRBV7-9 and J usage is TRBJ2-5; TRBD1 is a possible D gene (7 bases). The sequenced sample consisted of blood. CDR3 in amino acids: CASVRGDQETQYF. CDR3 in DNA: TGTGCCAGCGTCAGGGGGGATCAAGAGACCCAGTACTTC.